These 9 T cell receptor beta chains came from one sample sequenced in a study of OX40 agonist ivuxolimab in advanced cancers. TCRdb's copy holds only in-frame clones and misses some; the assay was immunoSEQ multiplex PCR. The sample holds some 58,000 clones; around nine tenths are singletons and the top ten take 0.76%. The specimen comprised CD4+ or CD8+ T cells sorted from blood, sampled in a trial of the OX40 agonist ivuxolimab. All receptors derive from an adult with an advanced solid tumor such as melanoma, head and neck, liver or kidney cancer.

This clone was seen only a few times. The chain has TRBV7-9 and TRBJ1-2; no firm D call. Per germline, CDR1 SEHNR and CDR2 FQNEAQ (reference sequence). Trimming removed 11 bases at V and 4 bases at J, with 14 bases between. The CDR3 is 12 residues long. The CDR3 is CAPSKAIYGYTF. CDR3 sequence (DNA): TGTGCCCCCTCCAAGGCAATCTATGGCTACACCTTC.

J is TRBJ2-1 and V is TRBV2, with D perhaps matching TRBD2 (5 bases). The germline gives CDR1 SNHLY, CDR2 FYNNEI. V lost 1 base and J lost 11, with 12 bases in between. This CDR3 has 13 amino acids. CDR3 residues: CASSEGLEVKQFF. DNA of the CDR3: TGTGCCAGCAGTGAAGGCCTGGAGGTGAAGCAGTTCTTC.

The V gene is TRBV9, the J gene TRBJ1-1; the D is unclear. Germline V gene data show CDR1 as SGDLS and CDR2 as YYNGEE. The germline V and J ends were trimmed by 3 bases and 0 bases, with 18 bases remaining between them. The CDR3 has 17 residues. The CDR3 here is CASSAVGYPPMNTEAFF. The CDR3 DNA reads TGTGCCAGCAGCGCCGTTGGGTATCCTCCTATGAACACTGAAGCTTTCTTT.

The V call is TRBV7-2, the J call TRBJ2-7; 9 bases align to TRBD1. The length of the CDR3 is 15 residues. CDR1 and CDR2 (germline): SGHTA, FQGNSA. Unmatched junction bases numbered 10, after V lost 1 base and J lost 9 bases. The CDR3 sequence is CASSLGSGTGNLQYF. In DNA form, the CDR3 reads TGTGCCAGCAGCTTAGGTTCAGGGACAGGGAATTTGCAGTACTTC.

The chain uses TRBV7-2 and TRBJ2-7; TRBD2 is a possible D gene (6 bases). This CDR3 contains 14 residues. V lost 8 bases and J lost 1, with 15 bases in between. Germline V gene sequence: CDR1 SGHTA, CDR2 FQGNSA. CDR3 loop: CASGDWRWSYEQYF. The DNA for the CDR3 is TGTGCCAGCGGGGACTGGCGGTGGTCCTACGAGCAGTACTTC.

The CDR3 here is CASSLGDFYEQYF. DNA of the CDR3: TGTGCCAGCAGTTTAGGAGATTTCTACGAGCAGTACTTC. The chain joins TRBV28 to TRBJ2-7; D remains ambiguous. V was cut by 2 bases and J by 3 bases, with 8 bases left in between. This CDR3 has 13 amino acids. Germline lookup yields CDR1 MDHEN and CDR2 SYDVKM.

J is TRBJ2-7 and V is TRBV6-5, with D possibly being TRBD2 (7 bases). The CDR3 has 15 residues. Per the germline V gene, CDR1 is MNHEY and CDR2 is SVGAGI. V was pared by 2 bases and J by 4 bases, with 15 bases between. As DNA, the CDR3 is TGTGCCAGCAGTTACAGGGGGGGTCTTTCTTACGAGCAGTACTTC. Amino acid sequence: CASSYRGGLSYEQYF.

The chain combines TRBV7-3 with TRBJ2-1; 7 nucleotides align to TRBD2. J gave up 5 bases and V 0 bases, and 4 bases lay outside the gene matches. The CDR3 sequence is 15 residues long. The V gene's germline CDR1 is SGHTA and CDR2 FQGTGA. The CDR3 region is CASSLTRDYNNEQFF. The CDR3 DNA is TGTGCCAGCAGCTTAACCCGGGACTACAACAATGAGCAGTTCTTC.

The chain has TRBV2 and TRBJ1-4, with D perhaps TRBD1 (5 bases). Trimming cost V 7 bases and J 8 bases, with 17 bases left between them. This CDR3 has 14 residues. The germline V gene has CDR1 SNHLY and CDR2 FYNNEI. The CDR3 coding sequence is TGTGCCAGCACCAGGGACCTTTCTGGAGAAAAACTGTTTTTT. This encodes CASTRDLSGEKLFF.